The 10 T cell receptor beta chains below come from one sample, sequenced in a study of cytomegalovirus exposure and HLA in healthy donors. Primers for the PCR totalled 60 Vbeta and 13 Jbeta. Method: immunoSEQ multiplex PCR; TCRdb's copy keeps in-frame clones and lacks some. This table has around 200,000 clones, over 60% appearing once. The sample taken for sequencing was PBMCs. The receptors here all came from a man aged 25 to 45 in good health and CMV-seropositive.

The chain combines TRBV28 with TRBJ2-7; possibly TRBD2 for D (6 bases). The CDR3 has 15 amino acids. Germline-derived CDR1 and CDR2 are MDHEN and SYDVKM. V lost 11 bases to trimming and J lost 0 bases, with 20 bases between them. The CDR3 DNA sequence: TGTGCCGGGTCGACGAGGGCGGGGAGCTCCTACGAGCAGTACTTC. It codes for CAGSTRAGSSYEQYF.

The rearrangement joins TRBV19 to TRBJ2-3; TRBD2 matches at 10 bases. Unmatched junction bases numbered 7, after V lost 5 bases and J lost 2 bases. Germline V gene lookup returns CDR1 LNHDA and CDR2 SQIVND (reference sequence). This CDR3 comprises 16 residues. The CDR3 bases are TGTGCCAGTAGTCGATTCCTAGCGGGGGTCACAGATACGCAGTATTTT. It specifies CASSRFLAGVTDTQYF.

V is TRBV5-6 and J is TRBJ2-3, with 9 nucleotides matching TRBD2. The junction had 10 bases not matched to a gene; V was cut back by 7 bases and J by 7 bases. The CDR3 consists of 14 residues. The germline V gene encodes CDR1 SGHDT and CDR2 YYEEEE. Here the CDR3 reads CASSGSGGVYTQYF. Here the CDR3 DNA reads TGTGCCAGCTCTGGTAGCGGGGGTGTATATACGCAGTATTTT.

This chain uses TRBV11-3 with TRBJ2-5; D is tentatively TRBD1 or TRBD2 (5 bases each). The assigned J gene may be wrong: the sequence end matches TRBJ2-7 better. CDR3 length: 13 amino acids. From germline, CDR1 is SGHNT and CDR2 YENEEA. DNA for the CDR3: TGTGCCAGCAGCTTAAGTGGGGGCTACGAGCAGTACTTC. This translates into CASSLSGGYEQYF.

V gene TRBV7-9 combines with J gene TRBJ2-5, with 12 bases matching TRBD2. Germline V gives CDR1 SEHNR, CDR2 FQNEAQ (reference sequence). This CDR3 is built from 17 residues. After removal of 1 base from V and 5 bases from J, the junction contained 8 bases not matched to a gene. CDR3 nucleotides: TGTGCCAGCAGCTTAGGGGCTAGCGGGGGGGCCGGCGAGACCCAGTACTTC. This translates into CASSLGASGGAGETQYF.

This chain links TRBV27 with TRBJ1-2, with 10 bases aligning to TRBD1. V dropped 6 bases and J dropped 8; count of bases not matched to a gene: 6. Germline V gene data show CDR1 as MNHEY and CDR2 as SMNVEV (reference sequence). This CDR3 region has 13 residues. The CDR3 reads CASSWGQGSGYTF. The CDR3 DNA reads as TGTGCCAGCAGCTGGGGACAGGGGTCGGGCTACACCTTC.

The chain employs TRBV19 and TRBJ1-2; D perhaps matches TRBD1 (6 bases). Trimming cost V 3 bases and J 4 bases, with 9 bases left between them. Germline loops: CDR1 LNHDA, CDR2 SQIVND (reference sequence). The CDR3 runs to 13 residues. The CDR3 coding sequence is TGTGCCAGTAGTATTGCGACAGGCTATGGCTACACCTTC. The encoded protein is CASSIATGYGYTF.

The genes are TRBV6-5 and TRBJ1-6, with D unclear. Germline V gene sequence: CDR1 MNHEY, CDR2 SVGAGI. The V gene lost 2 bases and the J gene lost 2 bases, with 10 bases spanning the gap. The CDR3 length is 16 residues. This chain's CDR3 is CASSYQGGAYNSPLHF. CDR3 coding DNA: TGTGCCAGCAGTTACCAAGGCGGAGCCTATAATTCACCCCTCCACTTT.

A single count supports this clone. The chain combines TRBV9 with TRBJ2-5; D possibly corresponds to TRBD2 (5 bases). The CDR3 length is 13 residues. Trimming removed 4 bases at V and 4 bases at J, with 11 bases between. Per the germline V gene, CDR1 is SGDLS and CDR2 is YYNGEE. The CDR3 loop reads CASSFRDRETQYF. The DNA of the CDR3 is TGTGCCAGCAGCTTCCGGGATAGAGAGACCCAGTACTTC.

This clone was found a few times. V is TRBV5-4 and J is TRBJ2-7; the D gene is possibly TRBD2 (6 bases). Germline CDR1 reads SGHNT; CDR2 reads YYREEE (reference sequence). V lost 3 bases to trimming and J lost 12 bases, with 19 bases between them. The CDR3 is made up of 13 amino acids. CDR3 residues: CASSSPPGLQLYF. The CDR3 region has the DNA TGTGCCAGCAGCTCTCCTCCGGGACTTCAACTGTACTTC.